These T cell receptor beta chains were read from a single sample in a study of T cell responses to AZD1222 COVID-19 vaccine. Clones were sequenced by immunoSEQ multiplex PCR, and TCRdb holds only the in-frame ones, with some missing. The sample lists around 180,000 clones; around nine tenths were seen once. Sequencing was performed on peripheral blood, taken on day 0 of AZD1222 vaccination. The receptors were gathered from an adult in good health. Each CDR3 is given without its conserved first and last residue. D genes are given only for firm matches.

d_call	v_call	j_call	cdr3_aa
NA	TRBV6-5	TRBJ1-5	ASGRNNQPQH
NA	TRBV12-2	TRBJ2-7	ASRFPGGPNEQY
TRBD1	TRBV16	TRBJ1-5	ASSQRDREPYSNQPQH
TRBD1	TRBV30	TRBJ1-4	AWGTGEKLF
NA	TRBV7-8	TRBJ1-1	ASSSKRLQGAEAF
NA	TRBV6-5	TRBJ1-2	ASSYGAQTYGYT
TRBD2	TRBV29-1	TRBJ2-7	SVEGWGGLTSYEQY
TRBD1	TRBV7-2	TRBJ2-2	ASSLGTARFLTGELF
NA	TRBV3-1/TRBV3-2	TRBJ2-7	ASSQGPEQY
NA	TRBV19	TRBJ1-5	ASSFKGGYNQPQH
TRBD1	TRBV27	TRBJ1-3	ASSLGSQGASRNTIY
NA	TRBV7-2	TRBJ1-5	ASSLLADSNQPQH
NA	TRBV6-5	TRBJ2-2	ASSRQDPGELF
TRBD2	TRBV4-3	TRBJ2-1	ASSPTGGGHNEQF
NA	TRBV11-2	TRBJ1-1	ASSLYGEMNTEAF
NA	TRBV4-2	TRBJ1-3	ASSQDWQAGSGNTIY
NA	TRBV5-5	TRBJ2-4	ASSASSKNIQY
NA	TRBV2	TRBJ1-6	ASSEQRESPLH
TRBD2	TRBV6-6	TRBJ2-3	ASSSGAGHLTDTQY
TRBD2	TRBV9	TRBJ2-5	ASSVEKTSGNQETQY
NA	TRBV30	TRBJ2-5	AWEVVGGETQY
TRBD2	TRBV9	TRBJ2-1	ASSVGLAGRSFGEQF
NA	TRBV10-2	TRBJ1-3	ASKDQGPGSGNTIY
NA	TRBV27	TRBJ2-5	ASSPSGLDQETQY
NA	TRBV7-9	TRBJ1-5	ASSLGGTQPQH
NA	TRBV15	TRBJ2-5	ATSRQALIETQY
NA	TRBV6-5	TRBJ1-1	VTSRGVKTEAF
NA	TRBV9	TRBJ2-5	ASSPILETQY
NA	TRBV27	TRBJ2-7	ASSLRGNEQY
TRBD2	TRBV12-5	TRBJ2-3	ASGLLWRESDTQY
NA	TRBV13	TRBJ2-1	ASSHEGSNEQF
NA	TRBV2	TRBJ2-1	ASSKGRTNEQF
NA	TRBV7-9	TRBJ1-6	ASSLGRAGDSPLH
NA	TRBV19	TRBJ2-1	ASSIDIYNEQF
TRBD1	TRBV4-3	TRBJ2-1	ASSRTAGTAYNEQF
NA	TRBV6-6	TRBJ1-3	ATLAITSGNTIY
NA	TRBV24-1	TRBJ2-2	ATSGQSVGTGELF
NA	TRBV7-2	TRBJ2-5	ASSSRVQETQY
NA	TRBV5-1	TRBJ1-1	ASSLVQGSEAF
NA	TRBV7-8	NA	ASSLDHTYEQY